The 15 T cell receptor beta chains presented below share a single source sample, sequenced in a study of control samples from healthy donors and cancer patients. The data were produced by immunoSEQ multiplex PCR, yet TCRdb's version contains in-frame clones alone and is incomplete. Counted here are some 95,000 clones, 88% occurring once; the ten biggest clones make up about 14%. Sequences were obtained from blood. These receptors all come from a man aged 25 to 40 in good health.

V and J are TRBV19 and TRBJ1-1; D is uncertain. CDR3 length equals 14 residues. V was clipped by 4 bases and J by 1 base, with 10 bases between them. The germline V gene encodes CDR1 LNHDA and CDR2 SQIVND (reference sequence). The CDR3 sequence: CASSTEGWNTEAFF. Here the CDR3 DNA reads TGTGCCAGTAGTACCGAAGGGTGGAACACTGAAGCTTTCTTT.

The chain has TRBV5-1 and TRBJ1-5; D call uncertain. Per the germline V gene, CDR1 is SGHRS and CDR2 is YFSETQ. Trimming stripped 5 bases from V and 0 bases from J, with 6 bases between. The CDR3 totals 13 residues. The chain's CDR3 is CASSRDSNQPQHF. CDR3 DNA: TGCGCCAGCAGTAGGGATAGCAATCAGCCCCAGCATTTT.

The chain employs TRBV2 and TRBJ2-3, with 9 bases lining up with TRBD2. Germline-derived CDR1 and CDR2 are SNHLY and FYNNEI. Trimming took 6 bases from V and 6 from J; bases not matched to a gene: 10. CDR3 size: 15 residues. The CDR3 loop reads CASRPLAGRGDTQYF. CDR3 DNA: TGTGCCAGCAGACCCCTAGCGGGAAGAGGGGATACGCAGTATTTT.

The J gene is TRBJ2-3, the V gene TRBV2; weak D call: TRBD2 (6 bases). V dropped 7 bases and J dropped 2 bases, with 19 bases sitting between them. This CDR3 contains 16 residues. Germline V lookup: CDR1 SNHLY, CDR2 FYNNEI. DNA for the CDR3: TGTGCCAGCAAAGATTTCCCCGGGAGTCTCACAGATACGCAGTATTTT. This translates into CASKDFPGSLTDTQYF.

The CDR3 sequence is CASSLGLTGITEAFF. The CDR3 DNA reads TGTGCCAGCAGCTTAGGTTTAACAGGGATAACTGAAGCTTTCTTT. This chain joins TRBV7-2 and TRBJ1-1; possible D gene TRBD1, 6 bases. Looked up from germline, CDR1 is SGHTA and CDR2 is FQGNSA. V gave up 1 base and J gave up 5 bases, with 14 bases separating them. This CDR3 has 15 amino acids.

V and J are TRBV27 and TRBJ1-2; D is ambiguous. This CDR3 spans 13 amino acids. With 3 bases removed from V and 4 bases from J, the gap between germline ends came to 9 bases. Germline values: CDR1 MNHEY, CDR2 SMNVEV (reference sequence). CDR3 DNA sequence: TGTGCCAGCAGTTTCGGGCAAGCCTATGGCTACACCTTC. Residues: CASSFGQAYGYTF.

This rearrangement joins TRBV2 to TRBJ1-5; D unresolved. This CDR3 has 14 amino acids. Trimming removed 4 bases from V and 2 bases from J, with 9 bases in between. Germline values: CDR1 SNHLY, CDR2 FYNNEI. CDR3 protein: CASSAQIGNQPQHF. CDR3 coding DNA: TGTGCCAGCAGTGCACAGATTGGCAATCAGCCCCAGCATTTT.

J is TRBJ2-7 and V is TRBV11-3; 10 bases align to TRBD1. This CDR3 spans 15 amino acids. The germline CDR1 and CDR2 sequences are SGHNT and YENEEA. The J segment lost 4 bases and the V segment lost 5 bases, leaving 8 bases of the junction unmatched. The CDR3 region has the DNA TGTGCCAGCAGCACAAGGAGACAGGGGGCATACGAGCAGTACTTC. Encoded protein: CASSTRRQGAYEQYF. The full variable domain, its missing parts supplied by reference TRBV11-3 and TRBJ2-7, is EAGVVQSPRYKIIEKKQPVAFWCNPISGHNTLYWYLQNLGQGPELLIRYENEEAVDDSQLPKDRFSAERLKGVDSTLKIQPAELGDSAVYLCASSTRRQGAYEQYFGPGTRLTVT.

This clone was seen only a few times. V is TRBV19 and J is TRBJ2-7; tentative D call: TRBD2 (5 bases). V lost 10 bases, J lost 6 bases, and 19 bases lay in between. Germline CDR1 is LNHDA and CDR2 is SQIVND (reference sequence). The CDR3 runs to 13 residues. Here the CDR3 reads CATQRTGNSEQYF. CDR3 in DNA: TGTGCCACTCAACGCACGGGGAATTCCGAGCAGTACTTC.

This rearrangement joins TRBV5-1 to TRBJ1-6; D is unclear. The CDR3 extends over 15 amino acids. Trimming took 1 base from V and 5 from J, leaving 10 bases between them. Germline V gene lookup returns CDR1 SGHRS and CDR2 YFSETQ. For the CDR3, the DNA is TGCGCCAGCAGCTTGAGCGGTGGCCATAATTCACCCCTCCACTTT. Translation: CASSLSGGHNSPLHF. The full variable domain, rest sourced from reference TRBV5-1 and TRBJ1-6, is KAGVTQTPRYLIKTRGQQVTLSCSPISGHRSVSWYQQTPGQGLQFLFEYFSETQRNKGNFPGRFSGRQFSNSRSEMNVSTLELGDSALYLCASSLSGGHNSPLHFGNGTRLTVT.

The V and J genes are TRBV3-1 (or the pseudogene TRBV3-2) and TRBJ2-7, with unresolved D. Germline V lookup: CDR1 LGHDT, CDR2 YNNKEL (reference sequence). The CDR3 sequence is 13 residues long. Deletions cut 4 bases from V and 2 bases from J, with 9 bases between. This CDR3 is CASSLTETYEQYF. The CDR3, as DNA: TGTGCCAGCAGCCTAACTGAGACCTACGAGCAGTACTTC.

The DNA for the CDR3 is TGTGCCAGCAGTGAGGACAGAAACACCGGGGAGCTGTTTTTT. Translated: CASSEDRNTGELFF. The chain carries TRBV25-1 and TRBJ2-2, with TRBD1 as a possible D gene (6 bases). Germline lookup yields CDR1 MGHDK and CDR2 SYGVNS. Between the trimmed V and J ends, which lost 3 bases and 2 bases, there was a span of 7 bases. The CDR3 extends over 14 amino acids.

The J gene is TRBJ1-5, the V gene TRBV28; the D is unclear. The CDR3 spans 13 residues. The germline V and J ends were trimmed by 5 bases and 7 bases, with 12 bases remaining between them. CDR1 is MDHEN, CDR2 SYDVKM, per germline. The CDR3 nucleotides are TGTGCCAGCAGTCCCCCCCCAGAACAGCCCCAGCATTTT. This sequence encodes CASSPPPEQPQHF.

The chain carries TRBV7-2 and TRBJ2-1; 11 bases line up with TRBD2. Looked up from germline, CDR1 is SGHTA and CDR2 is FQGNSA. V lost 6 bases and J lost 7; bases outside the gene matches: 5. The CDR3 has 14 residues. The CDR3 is CASRSTSGVNEQFF. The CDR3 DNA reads TGTGCCAGCAGGTCGACTAGCGGGGTTAATGAGCAGTTCTTC. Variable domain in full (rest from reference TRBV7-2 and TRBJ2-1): GAGVSQSPSNKVTEKGKDVELRCDPISGHTALYWYRQSLGQGLEFLIYFQGNSAPDKSGLPSDRFSAERTGGSVSTLTIQRTQQEDSAVYLCASRSTSGVNEQFFGPGTRLTVL.

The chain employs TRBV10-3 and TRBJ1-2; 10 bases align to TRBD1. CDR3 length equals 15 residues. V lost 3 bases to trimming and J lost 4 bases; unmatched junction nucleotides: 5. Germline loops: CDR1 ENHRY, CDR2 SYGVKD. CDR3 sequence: CAISEMTGGTYGYTF. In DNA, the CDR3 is TGTGCCATCAGTGAAATGACAGGGGGCACCTATGGCTACACCTTC.